This T cell receptor (beta chain) was sequenced in a study of CD8+CD57+ T cells in acquired aplastic anemia. Patients sequenced had flow cytometry evidence of CD8+CD57+ cell expansion. The CDR3 is made up of 12 amino acids. CDR1 and CDR2 from the germline V gene are SQVTM and ANQGSEA. V lost 3 bases and J lost 12, with 17 bases in between. Template material for TCR beta VDJ and CDR3 profiling consisted of genomic DNA. Via MiXCR, TCRdb re-called the reads, giving one row per CDR3 protein. The sample lists about 470,000 distinct CDR3 sequences, over 25% occurring once. This receptor was taken from a human donor with aplastic anemia. The sample consisted of sorted CD4+, CD8+, or CD8+CD57+ T cells (not recorded which) from PBMCs. This chain connects TRBV29-1 to TRBJ1-2; a possible D gene is TRBD1 (6 bases). CDR3 nucleotides: TGCAGCGTTGAGACAGGTAGCTCTGGAAACACCTTC. Amino acids: CSVETGSSGNTF.